The rows below give T cell receptor beta chains drawn from one sample of a study of T-cell reconstitution after alpha-beta-depleted transplantation in children. TCRdb re-analysed the PCR reads in MiXCR, keeping a single row per CDR3 protein. The table shows about 980,000 distinct CDR3 sequences, with about 29% occurring only once. Sample: PBMCs, mostly from graft donor cells, taken 360 days after TCRalphabeta/CD19-depleted stem cell transplant. All receptors derive from a boy under two years old who had a stem cell transplant for SCID, so the T cells may come from the graft donor. CDR3s include the opening cysteine and the closing phenylalanine or tryptophan. A D gene is named only where the DNA matches it firmly. The size entry is marked missing in some rows and otherwise reads once, few, many or a size class.

few	TRBV7-9	TRBJ1-3	NA	TGTGCCACTCATCCCCCCGCGTCGTCTGGAAACACCATATATTTT	CATHPPASSGNTIYF
few	TRBV20-1	TRBJ2-5	NA	TGCAGTGCTAGTTCGACTACCCTCCAAGAGACCCAGTACTTC	CSASSTTLQETQYF
few	TRBV6-5	TRBJ2-5	NA	TGTGCCACCCGCCCGGGAGACCAAGAGACCCAGTACTTC	CATRPGDQETQYF
NA	TRBV6-6	TRBJ2-7	TRBD2	TGTGCCACGACCTGGGCGGGGGCCTACGAGCAGTACTTC	CATTWAGAYEQYF
NA	TRBV2	TRBJ2-2	NA	TGTGCCAGCACCAGAGGGCAGGGAAACACCGGGGAGCTGTTTTTT	CASTRGQGNTGELFF
NA	TRBV6-1	TRBJ1-2	NA	TGTGCCAGCAGTGTCGAGGGGCGAGGTGGCTACACCTTC	CASSVEGRGGYTF
NA	TRBV6-5	TRBJ1-1	NA	TGTGCCAGCAGTTACCGGGGGGTGAGGGCTGAAGCTTTCTTT	CASSYRGVRAEAFF
few	TRBV12-3/TRBV12-4	TRBJ1-4	NA	TGTGCCAGCAGTTTAGGGGGGCAGACTAATGAAAAACTGTTTTTT	CASSLGGQTNEKLFF
few	TRBV12-3/TRBV12-4	TRBJ2-3	NA	TGTGCCAGCAGCTTTACGCTAACACCCACAGATACGCAGTATTTT	CASSFTLTPTDTQYF
few	TRBV5-1	TRBJ1-2	NA	TGCGCCAGCAGAAGCGCTCCGTGGGGGGGAGCTCCTTATGGCTACACCTTC	CASRSAPWGGAPYGYTF
NA	TRBV4-1	TRBJ2-1	NA	TGCGCCAGCAGCCAGCCTGGCCTGGGGTACAATGAGCAGTTCTTC	CASSQPGLGYNEQFF
few	TRBV6-2/TRBV6-3	TRBJ1-5	TRBD1	TGTGCCAGCAGCCCCACAGGGGCACGTCAGCCCCAGCATTTT	CASSPTGARQPQHF
NA	TRBV12-3/TRBV12-4	TRBJ2-2	NA	TGTGCCAGCAGTTTAAGGGACGGTCTCGGGGAGCTGTTTTTT	CASSLRDGLGELFF
NA	TRBV5-1	TRBJ2-7	TRBD1	TGCGCCAGCAGCAGGACAGGGGTGCACGAGCAGTACTTC	CASSRTGVHEQYF
many	TRBV5-1	TRBJ2-7	NA	TGTGCCAGCAGTTCCCAGGGGGGCTCCTACGAGCAGTACTTC	CASSSQGGSYEQYF
NA	TRBV20-1	TRBJ2-4	TRBD2	TGCAGTGCTCCTAGCGGGGGGGCAAAAAACATTCAGTACTTC	CSAPSGGAKNIQYF
many	TRBV5-1	TRBJ1-3	NA	TGCGCCAGCAGCTTGGGGTCCACCTCTGGAAACACCATATATTTT	CASSLGSTSGNTIYF
NA	TRBV4-1	TRBJ2-1	NA	TGCGCCAGCAGCCCAGGGGAAGCCTATGAGCAGTTCTTC	CASSPGEAYEQFF
many	TRBV27	TRBJ2-7	NA	TGTGCCAGCAGTTTATCTAGCGCATTCTTTTACGAGCAGTACTTC	CASSLSSAFFYEQYF
once	TRBV7-3	TRBJ2-7	NA	TGTGCCAGCAGCTTAACCGCTGGGGGGGGGCCCTACGAGCAGTACTTC	CASSLTAGGGPYEQYF
NA	TRBV7-6	TRBJ1-1	NA	TGTGCCAGCAGCCGGCGGAGAGGGAACACTGAAGCTTTCTTT	CASSRRRGNTEAFF
NA	TRBV5-1	TRBJ1-3	TRBD1	TGCGCCAGCAGCAGGACAGGGGTTCCCCCTCTCTCTGGAAACACCATATATTTT	CASSRTGVPPLSGNTIYF
NA	TRBV20-1	TRBJ2-2	NA	TGCAGTGCAACCACCACAAATGTAGGGGAGCTGTTTTTT	CSATTTNVGELFF
NA	TRBV7-9	TRBJ1-5	NA	TGTGCCAGCAGCTTGGAGGGGGGCCGGGGTCAGCCCCAGCATTTT	CASSLEGGRGQPQHF
few	TRBV5-1	TRBJ2-2	NA	TGCGCCAGCAGATCGGGAACGACGAACACCGGGGAGCTGTTTTTT	CASRSGTTNTGELFF
few	TRBV7-2	TRBJ1-5	NA	TGTGCCAGCAGCAAATCTAGGTACAGTGATCAGCCCCAGCATTTT	CASSKSRYSDQPQHF
NA	TRBV19	TRBJ2-1	NA	TGTGCCAGTAGAATCAGTTTAGGGGATGAGCAGTTCTTC	CASRISLGDEQFF
many	TRBV29-1	TRBJ2-3	NA	TGCAGCGTGGGTGGCAGAGCAGATACGCAGTATTTT	CSVGGRADTQYF
few	TRBV20-1	TRBJ2-3	NA	TGCAGTGCTAGAGTGGCGGGGAAGACAGATACGCAGTATTTT	CSARVAGKTDTQYF
many	TRBV20-1	TRBJ2-1	NA	TGCAGTGCTAGAGACGGGGGCTCCTACAATGAGCAGTTCTTC	CSARDGGSYNEQFF
many	TRBV12-3/TRBV12-4	TRBJ2-2	TRBD1	TGTGCCAGCAAAGGACAGGTGGCCGGGGAGCTGTTTTTT	CASKGQVAGELFF
NA	TRBV15	TRBJ2-7	NA	TGTGCCACCAGCAGAGATCGTCCGAAAGAGCAGTACTTC	CATSRDRPKEQYF
few	TRBV6-5	TRBJ2-3	TRBD2	TGTGCCAGCAGTTCGGACTGGGGAGGGGATACGCAGTATTTT	CASSSDWGGDTQYF
NA	TRBV24-1	TRBJ1-5	TRBD1	TGTGCCACCGCCGGGACAGGGGACGATCAGCCCCAGCATTTT	CATAGTGDDQPQHF
NA	TRBV28	TRBJ2-2	NA	TGTGCCAGCAGTCCGTCAAGGGGGGGCACCGGGGAGCTGTTTTTT	CASSPSRGGTGELFF
NA	TRBV27	TRBJ2-2	TRBD1	TGTGCCAGCAGTACCCCATCGATACGACAGGGTGGCACCGGGGAGCTGTTTTTT	CASSTPSIRQGGTGELFF
NA	TRBV2	TRBJ2-7	TRBD1	TGTGCCAGCAGGCCCGACAGGGGACAGTCCTACGAGCAGTACTTC	CASRPDRGQSYEQYF
NA	TRBV19	TRBJ1-1	NA	TGTGCCAGTAGTACCCCGGGACAGAACACTGAAGCTTTCTTT	CASSTPGQNTEAFF
NA	TRBV9	TRBJ2-3	TRBD2	TGTGCCAGCAGCTTTAGCGGGTCAGACACAGATACGCAGTATTTT	CASSFSGSDTDTQYF
NA	TRBV6-2/TRBV6-3	TRBJ1-5	NA	TGTGCCAGCAGTTATTCGGGGGGCCCACAGCCCCAGCATTTT	CASSYSGGPQPQHF
few	TRBV12-3/TRBV12-4	TRBJ2-1	TRBD1	TGTGCCAGCAGTCCTCACAGGGGTTTTTACAATGAGCAGTTCTTC	CASSPHRGFYNEQFF
NA	TRBV3-1	TRBJ2-7	NA	TGTGCCAGCGCAAGCGTGGCCGTGGGAGAGCAGTACTTC	CASASVAVGEQYF
NA	TRBV6-1	TRBJ2-3	TRBD1	TGTGCCAGCAAACCGGGACAGGGGGGAGATACGCAGTATTTT	CASKPGQGGDTQYF
few	TRBV21-1	TRBJ2-3	NA	TGTGCCAGCAGCAAAGTGACGGGCTGCACAGATACGCAGTATTTT	CASSKVTGCTDTQYF
few	TRBV27	TRBJ1-6	NA	TGTGCCAGCAGTTTTCGGGGGGCTCTAACGAATTCACCCCTCCACTTT	CASSFRGALTNSPLHF
few	TRBV20-1	TRBJ2-1	NA	TGCAGTGCCGCTCCTGCGCCTGGGGGGCCAGGTGAGCAGTTCTTC	CSAAPAPGGPGEQFF
NA	TRBV4-1	TRBJ2-1	TRBD2	TGCGCCAGCAGCCAAGTCCCAAAAACTAGCGGGGGCTATAATGAGCAGTTCTTC	CASSQVPKTSGGYNEQFF
many	TRBV7-9	TRBJ2-5	NA	TGTGCCAGCAGCTACCGATTGGGCGGAGAGACCCAGTACTTC	CASSYRLGGETQYF